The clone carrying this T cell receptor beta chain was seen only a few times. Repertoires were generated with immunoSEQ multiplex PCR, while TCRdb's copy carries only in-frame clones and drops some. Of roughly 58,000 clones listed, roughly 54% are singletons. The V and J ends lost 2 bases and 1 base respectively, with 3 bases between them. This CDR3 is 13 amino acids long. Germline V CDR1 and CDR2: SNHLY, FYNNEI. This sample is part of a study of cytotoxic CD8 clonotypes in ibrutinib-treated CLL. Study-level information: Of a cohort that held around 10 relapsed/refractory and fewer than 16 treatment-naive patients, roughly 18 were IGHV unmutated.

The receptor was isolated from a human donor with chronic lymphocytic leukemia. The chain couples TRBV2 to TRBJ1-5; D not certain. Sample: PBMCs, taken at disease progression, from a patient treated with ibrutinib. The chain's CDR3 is CASSEISNQPQHF. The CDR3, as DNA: TGTGCCAGCAGTGAAATCAGCAATCAGCCCCAGCATTTT.